The entry below describes one T cell receptor (beta chain). Its antigen is currently not known. No much larger clone exists at a distance of one base, and base qualities are not known. This entry is derived from a study of CD8 T cells in Susac syndrome (dated by TCRdb to the late 2010s). About the full investigation: Among the sequenced Susac syndrome patients, six had clinically active disease and about 8 were in clinical remission. At the time of blood withdrawal, Susac syndrome patients were either therapy-naive, taking corticosteroids (with some also receiving IVIg), or on IVIg alone. The study used repertoire sequencing to test whether antigen drove CD8+ T cell activation and differentiation in Susac syndrome. On the study overall, not on this receptor specifically: The number of individuals in the TCR sequencing and HLA analysis was acknowledged as relatively small. In patients with Susac syndrome, the CD4+ T cell repertoire showed no detectable clonal expansion.

CDR3 length: 13 amino acids, cysteine to phenylalanine. Only the CDR3 DNA stays, 39 bases, in frame from base 1. The junction shows trimming of 3 bases on V and 9 bases on J, plus 15 bases between the germline ends. RNA was extracted with the RNeasy kit and 0.5 to 1 ug was reverse transcribed using random hexamers. The immunoSEQ multiplex PCR assay, covering 54 Vbeta and 13 Jbeta segments, was used to amplify TCR beta CDR3 regions. PCR amplification bias was corrected using a synthetic template baseline for primer optimization and computational correction. From the authors' description of their analysis: Only productive sequences were kept, with reads annotated to V, D and J genes according to IMGT and analyzed in immunoSEQ Analyzer. Clonality was calculated as one minus the Shannon entropy normalized by log2 of the number of productive unique sequences. For each patient and control, public and private clones were evaluated among the 100 most prevalent clones. Clones were defined as Susac-specific when absent from the healthy and MS cohorts, from over 950 published viral clones and from other ImmuneACCESS disease sequences. Clones were called with MiXCR by TCRdb after fastp trimmed the public reads at Q25, and only in-frame beta chains were retained. One record per CDR3 amino acid sequence lists the most common genes and DNA. Clone size and V and J calls follow TCRdb, not the original study. For this sample the table gives 85,000 to 95,000 distinct CDR3 sequences, of which around 94% were detected only once. About 0.3% of the sample rests with the top ten.

High-throughput TCR beta sequencing profiled peripheral blood CD8+ and CD4+ T cells from healthy donors, Susac syndrome patients and multiple sclerosis patients. Susac syndrome patients met recently defined diagnostic criteria for definite or probable disease. CD8+ TEMRA cells were enriched by FACS, while bulk CD8+ and CD4+ T cells were purified by magnetic negative isolation. Blood was collected in EDTA tubes and processed within 24 hours, with PBMCs isolated through density gradient centrifugation. PBMCs destined for TCR sequencing were cryopreserved in liquid nitrogen and later thawed in a 37 °C water bath. Purity of sorted or isolated CD4+, CD8+ and CD8+ TEMRA cells was at least 90%.

The source material was CD4+ T cells from PBMCs. The chain is made from TRBV12-3 or TRBV12-4 and TRBJ2-7; the D gene is perhaps TRBD1, from 5 matching bases. This TCR was sampled from a human donor with Susac syndrome. The DNA is TGTGCCAGCAGTTTGACAGAAAAGGTACGGCAGTACTTC. Translated, it reads CASSLTEKVRQYF.